This T cell receptor (beta chain) was documented in a study of cytomegalovirus exposure and HLA in healthy donors. Study-wide results and caveats: Many donors shared some public TCRs, even though most TCR sequences were rare.

In the case of this clone: Its target is not known.

Germline CDR1 SGDLS, CDR2 YYNGEE. The CDR3 spans 14 residues. V lost 3 bases and J lost 1; bases outside the gene matches: 3. Libraries were prepared by immunoSEQ multiplex PCR; TCRdb keeps only in-frame clonotypes and omits some of them. The sample holds 55,000 to 70,000 clones, just under 95% seen once. Sequencing was carried out using PBMCs. The TCR sequence derives from a man aged 18 to 30 in good health and CMV-seronegative. The chain employs TRBV9 and TRBJ1-1; 7 bases are shared with TRBD1. The CDR3 DNA reads as TGTGCCAGCAGCGAAGACAGGGAGAACACTGAAGCTTTCTTT. Its translation is CASSEDRENTEAFF.